These T cell receptor beta chains were read from a single sample in a study of response to subunit inactivated influenza vaccine. TCRdb reprocessed the RT-PCR reads with MiXCR, giving one entry per CDR3 protein. The sample lists 650,000 to 850,000 distinct CDR3 sequences; around 13% were seen once. The starting material was PBMCs from blood, obtained approximately 15 days before vaccination. Receptors originate from a man aged 50 to 59 who received an inactivated influenza vaccine. Both conserved end residues are part of each CDR3. D genes are given only for firm matches. The size of a clone is reported for some rows only, either as once, few or many, or as a class for expanded clones.

CASSYLTDRAGGEQYF | TGTGCCAGCAGTTATCTTACCGACAGGGCAGGCGGCGAGCAGTACTTC | TRBD1 | TRBJ2-7 | TRBV27 | -
CASSYSLHLTGELFF | TGTGCCAGCAGTTACTCCCTTCACCTTACCGGGGAGCTGTTTTTT | - | TRBJ2-2 | TRBV6-5 | few
CASSRSDGSETQYF | TGTGCCAGCAGCCGATCCGACGGTTCGGAGACCCAGTACTTC | - | TRBJ2-5 | TRBV12-3/TRBV12-4 | few
CASSLGTGNSPLHF | TGCGCCAGCAGCTTGGGGACAGGAAATTCACCCCTCCACTTT | TRBD1 | TRBJ1-6 | TRBV5-1 | many
CASSADSDGDTQYF | TGCGCCAGCAGCGCGGACAGTGATGGAGATACGCAGTATTTT | - | TRBJ2-3 | TRBV5-1 | few
CASSYYQGGTNEKLFF | TGCGCCAGCAGCTACTACCAAGGGGGCACTAATGAAAAACTGTTTTTT | TRBD1 | TRBJ1-4 | TRBV5-1 | few
CASSPSGGRQYF | TGTGCCAGCAGTCCCAGTGGGGGTCGGCAGTATTTT | - | TRBJ2-3 | TRBV12-3/TRBV12-4 | -
CASSLVLETQYF | TGTGCCAGCAGCTTAGTGTTGGAGACCCAGTACTTC | - | TRBJ2-5 | TRBV11-1 | many
CSAGGGGRTEAFF | TGCAGCGCTGGGGGGGGAGGGAGAACTGAAGCTTTCTTT | - | TRBJ1-1 | TRBV29-1 | -
CSVEKGQPNTEAFF | TGCAGCGTTGAAAAGGGACAACCGAACACTGAAGCTTTCTTT | - | TRBJ1-1 | TRBV29-1 | few
CASSLGPKAAETQYF | TGCGCCAGCAGCTTAGGCCCGAAGGCGGCGGAGACCCAGTACTTC | - | TRBJ2-5 | TRBV5-1 | -
CASSFSGPRLAIGEQYF | TGTGCCAGCAGTTTTTCCGGACCCCGTTTGGCGATCGGCGAGCAGTACTTC | - | TRBJ2-7 | TRBV12-3/TRBV12-4 | -
CASSLSHQETQYF | TGTGCCAGCAGCTTAAGCCACCAAGAGACCCAGTACTTC | - | TRBJ2-5 | TRBV11-2 | -
CASTLLFGVGYGYTF | TGCGCCAGCACCCTCCTCTTCGGGGTGGGCTATGGCTACACCTTC | - | TRBJ1-2 | TRBV10-2 | many
CATKGSNTGELFF | TGTGCCACTAAGGGATCGAACACCGGGGAGCTGTTTTTT | - | TRBJ2-2 | TRBV19 | few
CASSLGPTVGQETQYF | TGTGCCAGCAGTTTAGGACCTACCGTGGGCCAAGAGACCCAGTACTTC | - | TRBJ2-5 | TRBV28 | -
CASSLGQGREFF | TGTGCCAGCAGCTTAGGACAGGGGAGGGAGTTCTTC | - | TRBJ2-1 | TRBV7-9 | many
CASSPATVTNYGYTF | TGTGCCAGCTCACCAGCGACAGTTACTAACTATGGCTACACCTTC | - | TRBJ1-2 | TRBV18 | -
CASGGQGAYEQYF | TGTGCCAGCGGGGGACAGGGGGCCTACGAGCAGTACTTC | TRBD1 | TRBJ2-7 | TRBV12-3/TRBV12-4 | -
CATRGRASTDTQYF | TGTGCCACCCGAGGGAGGGCAAGCACAGATACGCAGTATTTT | TRBD2 | TRBJ2-3 | TRBV10-3 | -
CASSVGTYLSTGELFF | TGTGCCAGCAGCGTAGGAACATACCTAAGTACCGGGGAGCTGTTTTTT | - | TRBJ2-2 | TRBV9 | -
CASSLFSGRALGETQYF | TGTGCCAGCAGTTTATTTAGCGGGAGGGCCCTCGGGGAGACCCAGTACTTC | TRBD2 | TRBJ2-5 | TRBV28 | few
CASSQRRGGYNEQFF | TGTGCCAGCAGCCAAAGGCGGGGGGGATACAATGAGCAGTTCTTC | TRBD2 | TRBJ2-1 | TRBV4-2 | -
CASSRRTSGRSDTQYF | TGTGCCAGCAGCCGGCGGACTAGCGGGAGGTCAGATACGCAGTATTTT | TRBD2 | TRBJ2-3 | TRBV3-1 | -
CSARGTSGGYEQYF | TGCAGTGCTAGAGGGACTAGCGGAGGGTACGAGCAGTACTTC | TRBD2 | TRBJ2-7 | TRBV20-1 | -
CASSLVWGRQDTQYF | TGTGCCAGCAGCTTAGTTTGGGGGCGTCAAGATACGCAGTATTTT | - | TRBJ2-3 | TRBV11-2 | -
CASSPQGPYNEQFF | TGCGCCAGCAGCCCACAGGGCCCCTACAATGAGCAGTTCTTC | - | TRBJ2-1 | TRBV5-1 | many
CATSRKGGGHTGELFF | TGTGCCACCAGCAGAAAAGGGGGAGGGCACACCGGGGAGCTGTTTTTT | - | TRBJ2-2 | TRBV15 | few
CASSLTGTGKLEQYF | TGTGCCAGCAGCTTAACCGGGACCGGGAAGCTTGAGCAGTACTTC | - | TRBJ2-7 | TRBV7-9 | few
CASSLLGTSGSLHEQYF | TGTGCCAGCAGTTTATTAGGGACTAGCGGGAGTCTTCACGAGCAGTACTTC | TRBD2 | TRBJ2-7 | TRBV28 | few
CASRNQGNTGELFF | TGTGCCAGCAGGAACCAGGGGAACACCGGGGAGCTGTTTTTT | - | TRBJ2-2 | TRBV27 | many
CSVEEGPGRYF | TGCAGCGTTGAAGAGGGTCCGGGTCGGTACTTC | - | TRBJ2-4 | TRBV29-1 | -
CASSYWTGGADTEAFF | TGTGCCAGCAGTTACTGGACAGGGGGCGCGGACACTGAAGCTTTCTTT | TRBD1 | TRBJ1-1 | TRBV6-5 | -
CASGGNTGELFF | TGTGCCAGCGGGGGGAACACCGGGGAGCTGTTTTTT | - | TRBJ2-2 | TRBV28 | few
CASSPTGTRGNSPLHF | TGCGCCAGCAGTCCGACAGGGACCAGGGGGAATTCACCCCTCCACTTT | TRBD1 | TRBJ1-6 | TRBV5-1 | -
CASSVGVPNTEAFF | TGTGCCAGCAGCGTAGGGGTCCCGAACACTGAAGCTTTCTTT | - | TRBJ1-1 | TRBV9 | -
CASSSVAGREAFF | TGTGCCAGCAGCTCTGTAGCAGGGAGGGAAGCTTTCTTT | - | TRBJ1-1 | TRBV7-9 | -